One TCR beta chain is described in this entry. Generated by immunoSEQ multiplex PCR, the TCRdb table keeps only in-frame clones and is missing some. The sample lists around 80,000 clones; around 87% were seen once. CDR1 is SQVTM, CDR2 ANQGSEA, per germline. V lost 0 bases, J lost 3 bases, and 8 bases lay in between. CDR3 length: 13 residues. The sample comes from a study of OX40 agonist ivuxolimab in advanced cancers. The wider study: Recorded diagnoses for dose-escalation patients were hepatocellular carcinoma, melanoma, renal cell or head and neck cancer.

The receptor was derived from an adult with an advanced solid tumor such as melanoma, head and neck, liver or kidney cancer. The genes are TRBV29-1 and TRBJ1-2; D uncertain. Here the sequenced sample was CD4+ or CD8+ T cells sorted from blood, taken in a trial of the OX40 agonist ivuxolimab. CDR3 sequence (DNA): TGCAGCGTTGAAGATGCGCTATACTATGGCTACACCTTC. It codes for CSVEDALYYGYTF.